Below, one T cell receptor beta chain is given with its context. The target antigen is unknown. The sample comes from a study of T-cell memory formation after mild COVID-19. Study summary: There were largely donor-specific TCR clusters. Study-wide results and limits: CD4+ contracting clones were found mainly in CM and EM, and CD8+ ones in EMRA. Cross-reactive memory seemingly joined, as some responding clones were found in pre-infection memory.

From the 5' RACE reads, TCRdb called clonotypes with MiXCR, one entry per CDR3 protein. The sample gives about 400,000 distinct CDR3 sequences, 14% of which show up once; 20% to 25% is in the top ten. The germline V gene has CDR1 MGHRA and CDR2 YSYEKL. CDR3 length: 14 amino acids. Losses at the gene ends were 10 bases for V and 10 bases for J; bases not matched to a gene: 18. The sample taken for sequencing was PBMCs or a T cell subset sorted from them (not recorded which). The chain combines TRBV4-1 with TRBJ1-1; 7 bases agree with TRBD1. This clonotype originated in a man aged 18 to 30 who had mild COVID-19 (a few samples of this study predate the infection). Cell type and time point are not known. The CDR3 region is CATSRTGEGPGAFF. CDR3 DNA: TGCGCCACCTCCCGGACAGGAGAGGGGCCGGGAGCTTTCTTT.